This entry lists 3 T cell receptor beta chains sequenced from one sample in a study of Ad26.COV2.S vaccination and SARS-CoV-2 variants. The treatment: some 19 received Ad26.COV2.S at low or high dose, single or two shots; about 5 received placebo; per-sample allocation not given. After the first vaccine or placebo injection, samples were drawn on day 63. Sequencing was performed with immunoSEQ multiplex PCR; in TCRdb, only in-frame clones are kept and a portion is missing. Of hundreds of thousands of clones in the sample, around 87% are singletons; the top ten hold 3.4%. Specimen: peripheral blood, collected in a trial of Ad26.COV2.S vaccine versus placebo. The receptors come from a person between 18 and 60 years old who received the Ad26.COV2.S COVID-19 vaccine or a placebo.

V gene TRBV6-2 or TRBV6-3 combines with J gene TRBJ1-5; unclear D gene. The CDR3 is 14 amino acids. Germline CDR1 MNHEY, CDR2 SVGEGT. V gave up 6 bases and J gave up 5 bases, with 14 bases separating them. The CDR3 protein is CASSWAFGDQPQHF. Here the CDR3 DNA reads TGTGCCAGCAGCTGGGCCTTTGGTGATCAGCCCCAGCATTTT.

This clone has only one observation. This chain joins TRBV7-3 and TRBJ2-2; no reliable D call. Looked up from germline, CDR1 is SGHTA and CDR2 is FQGTGA. V gave up 5 bases and J gave up 4 bases, with 5 bases separating them. The CDR3 runs 12 residues. CDR3 DNA sequence: TGTGCCAGCAGCACCCTCACCGGGGAGCTGTTTTTT. Encoded protein: CASSTLTGELFF.

This chain joins TRBV6-1 and TRBJ1-2, with D possibly matching TRBD1 (5 bases). The length of the CDR3 is 14 residues. Trimming took off 0 bases at V and 6 bases at J, with 11 bases between the two ends. CDR1 MNHNS and CDR2 SASEGT come from the germline V gene. The CDR3: CASSEAGGLDGYTF. The CDR3 region has the DNA TGTGCCAGCAGTGAAGCGGGGGGACTCGATGGCTACACCTTC.